A single sample is the source of the 9 T cell receptor beta chains below, sequenced in a study of blood T cell repertoires in COVID-19. The data were produced by immunoSEQ multiplex PCR, yet TCRdb's version contains in-frame clones alone and is incomplete. The repertoire holds about 190,000 clones, with approximately 86% as singletons. The sample was peripheral blood. The receptors come from a man between 25 and 39 years old with acute or convalescent COVID-19.

The chain recombines TRBV7-9 with TRBJ2-7; D not resolved. V was cut by 5 bases and J by 3 bases, with 14 bases left in between. The CDR3 covers 14 residues. Per germline, CDR1 SEHNR and CDR2 FQNEAQ (reference sequence). As DNA, the CDR3 is TGTGCCAGCAGCCCCGTAACTGGTTTCTACGAGCAGTACTTC. Translation: CASSPVTGFYEQYF.

In regard to this clone: Other DNA sequences in this specimen translate into the identical CDR3. The gene calls are TRBV18 and TRBJ1-1, with D perhaps TRBD1 (5 bases). The V end lost 3 bases, the J end lost 4 bases, and 12 bases lay between the germline ends. The germline CDR1 and CDR2 sequences are KGHSH and LQKENI. The CDR3 covers 14 residues. The CDR3 nucleotides read TGTGCCAGCTCACCCGGAACGGGGGGCACTGAAGCTTTCTTT. Translation gives CASSPGTGGTEAFF.

DNA for the CDR3: TGCGCCAGCAGGCCCTCGACAGGGGGCCGTACAGATACGCAGTATTTT. It codes for CASRPSTGGRTDTQYF. The chain links TRBV5-1 to TRBJ2-3; TRBD1 agrees at 10 bases. Germline lookup yields CDR1 SGHRS and CDR2 YFSETQ. The CDR3 spans 16 residues. Trimming at V came to 5 bases and at J to 3 bases, leaving 9 bases not matched to a gene.

The chain uses TRBV30 and TRBJ2-1, with D tentatively TRBD1 (5 bases). Germline CDR1 GTSNPN, CDR2 SVGIG (reference sequence). The V end was cut by 5 bases, the J end by 1 base, with 12 bases between. This CDR3 has 14 amino acids. The CDR3 reads CAWVGAPSYNEQFF. CDR3 bases: TGTGCCTGGGTAGGGGCTCCTTCCTACAATGAGCAGTTCTTC.

Points on this clone: Other DNA sequences in the same sample also yield this CDR3. The chain combines TRBV7-2 with TRBJ2-5; D uncertain. Germline assignment: CDR1 SGHTA and CDR2 FQGNSA. Trimming took 7 bases from V and 3 from J, leaving 12 bases between them. CDR3 size: 13 residues. The CDR3 nucleotides are TGTGCCAGCACCCTTGGGCCTGAAGAGACCCAGTACTTC. It codes for CASTLGPEETQYF.

The gene calls are TRBV7-6 and TRBJ1-2; D is perhaps TRBD1 (5 bases). Germline CDR1 and CDR2: SGHVS and FNYEAQ. CDR3 size: 11 residues. The V and J ends lost 10 bases and 4 bases respectively, with 10 bases between them. The chain's CDR3 is CATDSGYGYTF. In DNA, the CDR3 is TGTGCCACAGACAGTGGCTATGGCTACACCTTC.

The chain has TRBV29-1 and TRBJ1-1; the D is unclear. CDR3 length equals 16 residues. V was shortened by 4 bases and J by 4 bases, with 22 bases between the two germline ends. CDR1 is SQVTM, CDR2 ANQGSEA, per germline. DNA for the CDR3: TGCAGCGTTGGCCCCGTGAGAGGGTGGCAAAGCACTGAAGCTTTCTTT. It yields the protein CSVGPVRGWQSTEAFF.

The chain uses TRBV6-5 and TRBJ1-1; tentative D call: TRBD1 (6 bases). The CDR3 is 13 residues long. Germline CDR1 is MNHEY and CDR2 is SVGAGI. With 6 bases removed from V and 7 bases from J, the gap between germline ends came to 15 bases. Written as DNA, the CDR3 is TGTGCCAGCAGCGTAACGGACAGACTTGAAGCTTTCTTT. Protein: CASSVTDRLEAFF.

The CDR3 sequence: CASSLSRTGVFRSPLHF. The CDR3 DNA reads as TGTGCCAGTAGTTTATCTAGGACAGGGGTTTTCCGGTCACCCCTCCACTTT. This chain connects TRBV19 to TRBJ1-6; 9 positions match TRBD1. The CDR3 extends over 17 amino acids. Per the germline V gene, CDR1 is LNHDA and CDR2 is SQIVND (reference sequence). The ends lost 5 bases at V and 10 bases at J; junction bases unmatched: 15.